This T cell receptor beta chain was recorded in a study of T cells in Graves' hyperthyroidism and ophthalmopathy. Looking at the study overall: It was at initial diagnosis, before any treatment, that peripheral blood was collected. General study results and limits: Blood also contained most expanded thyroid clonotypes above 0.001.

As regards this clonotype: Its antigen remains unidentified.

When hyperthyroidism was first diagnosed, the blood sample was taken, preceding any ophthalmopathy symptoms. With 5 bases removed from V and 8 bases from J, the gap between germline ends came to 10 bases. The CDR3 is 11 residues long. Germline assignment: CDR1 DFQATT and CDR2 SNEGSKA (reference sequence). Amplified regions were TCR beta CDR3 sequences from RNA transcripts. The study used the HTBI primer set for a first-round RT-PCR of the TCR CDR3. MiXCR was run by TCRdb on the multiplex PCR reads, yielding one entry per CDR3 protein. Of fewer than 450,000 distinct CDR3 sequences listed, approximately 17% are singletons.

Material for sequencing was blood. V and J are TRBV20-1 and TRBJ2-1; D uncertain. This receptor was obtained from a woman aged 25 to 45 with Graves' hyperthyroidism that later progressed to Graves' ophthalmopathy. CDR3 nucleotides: TGCAGTGCTCAAATTCTCCATGAGCAGTTCTTC. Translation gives CSAQILHEQFF.